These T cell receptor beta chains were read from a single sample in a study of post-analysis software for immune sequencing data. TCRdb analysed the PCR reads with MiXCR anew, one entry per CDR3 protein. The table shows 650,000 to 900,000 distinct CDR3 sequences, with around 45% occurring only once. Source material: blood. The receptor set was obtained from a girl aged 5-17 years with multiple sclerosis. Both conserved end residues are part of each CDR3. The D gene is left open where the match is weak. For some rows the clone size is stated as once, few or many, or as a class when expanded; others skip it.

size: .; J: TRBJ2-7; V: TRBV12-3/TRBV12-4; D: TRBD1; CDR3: CASSNSGTGFNEQYF; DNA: TGTGCCAGCAGTAACTCCGGGACAGGCTTTAACGAGCAGTACTTC
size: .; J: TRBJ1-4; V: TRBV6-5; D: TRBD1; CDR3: CASSYSLRGREKLFF; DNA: TGTGCCAGCAGTTACTCGTTAAGGGGGCGAGAAAAACTGTTTTTT
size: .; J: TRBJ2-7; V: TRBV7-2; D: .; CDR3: CASSPLTSSPPYEQYF; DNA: TGTGCCAGCAGCCCCTTGACTAGTTCCCCTCCCTACGAGCAGTACTTC
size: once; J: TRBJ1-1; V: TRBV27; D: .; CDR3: CASGRGFDTEAFF; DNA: TGTGCCAGCGGCAGGGGTTTCGACACTGAAGCTTTCTTT
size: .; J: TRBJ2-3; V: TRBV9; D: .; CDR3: CASSFSSSGKTDTQYF; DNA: TGTGCCAGCAGCTTCTCTAGCTCGGGGAAGACAGATACGCAGTATTTT
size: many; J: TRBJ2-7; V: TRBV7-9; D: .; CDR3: CASSPQGHEQYF; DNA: TGTGCCAGCAGTCCCCAGGGCCACGAGCAGTACTTC
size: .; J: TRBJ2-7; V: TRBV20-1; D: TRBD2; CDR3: CSARDGGRYEQYF; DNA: TGCAGTGCTAGAGATGGCGGGAGGTACGAGCAGTACTTC
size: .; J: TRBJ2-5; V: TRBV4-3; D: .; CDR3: CASSQGAGPGETQYF; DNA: TGCGCCAGCAGCCAAGGGGCAGGGCCAGGGGAGACCCAGTACTTC
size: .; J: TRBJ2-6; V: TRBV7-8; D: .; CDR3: CASSLARSASGANVLTF; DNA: TGTGCCAGCAGCTTAGCGCGCAGTGCCTCTGGGGCCAACGTCCTGACTTTC
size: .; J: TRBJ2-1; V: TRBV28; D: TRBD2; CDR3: CASLISPQREVYNEQFF; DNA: TGTGCCAGCTTGATTAGCCCCCAGCGGGAGGTCTACAATGAGCAGTTCTTC
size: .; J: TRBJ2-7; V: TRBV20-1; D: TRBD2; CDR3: CSARADLAGGPHEQYF; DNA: TGCAGTGCTAGAGCTGACCTAGCGGGAGGCCCCCACGAGCAGTACTTC
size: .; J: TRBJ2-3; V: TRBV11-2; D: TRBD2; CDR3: CASSLGRYEAGGLTDTQYF; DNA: TGTGCCAGCAGCTTGGGGCGGTACGAGGCGGGGGGGCTCACAGATACGCAGTATTTT
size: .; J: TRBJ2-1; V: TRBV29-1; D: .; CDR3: CSVERGSAYNEQFF; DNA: TGCAGCGTTGAAAGGGGTTCTGCTTACAATGAGCAGTTCTTC
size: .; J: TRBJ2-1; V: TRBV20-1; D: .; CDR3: CSASPNEQFF; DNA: TGCAGTGCTAGTCCAAATGAGCAGTTCTTC
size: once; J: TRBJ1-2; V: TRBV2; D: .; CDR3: CASQGLDGYTF; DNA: TGTGCCAGCCAGGGTCTGGATGGCTACACCTTC
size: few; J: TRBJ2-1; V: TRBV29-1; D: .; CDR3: CSVLIYNEQFF; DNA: TGCAGCGTGTTGATTTACAATGAGCAGTTCTTC
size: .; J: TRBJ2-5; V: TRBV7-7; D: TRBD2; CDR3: CASSPREWGETQYF; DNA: TGTGCTAGCAGCCCGCGGGAGTGGGGGGAGACCCAGTACTTC
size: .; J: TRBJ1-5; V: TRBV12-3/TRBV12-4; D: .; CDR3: CASSLPGTNQPQHF; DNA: TGTGCCAGCAGTTTACCCGGGACGAATCAGCCCCAGCATTTT
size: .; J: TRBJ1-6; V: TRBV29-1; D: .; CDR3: CSVDPWGSSYNSPLHF; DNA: TGCAGCGTTGACCCCTGGGGGAGCTCCTATAATTCACCCCTCCACTTT
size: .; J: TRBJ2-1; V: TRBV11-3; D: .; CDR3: CASSSTGLANNEQFF; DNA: TGTGCCAGCAGCTCTACAGGGTTAGCCAACAATGAGCAGTTCTTC
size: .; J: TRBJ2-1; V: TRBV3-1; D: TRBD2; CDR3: CASQRGREFSYNEQFF; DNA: TGTGCCAGCCAGCGCGGGCGGGAGTTCTCCTACAATGAGCAGTTCTTC
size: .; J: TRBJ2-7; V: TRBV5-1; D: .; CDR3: CASRVGGSSYEQYF; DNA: TGCGCCAGCAGAGTGGGTGGATCCTCCTACGAGCAGTACTTC
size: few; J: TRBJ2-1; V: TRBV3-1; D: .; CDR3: CASSQAYNEQFF; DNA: TGTGCCAGCAGCCAAGCCTACAATGAGCAGTTCTTC
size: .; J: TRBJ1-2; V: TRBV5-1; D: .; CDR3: CASSLTNEGYTF; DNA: TGCGCCAGCAGCTTGACCAATGAAGGCTACACCTTC
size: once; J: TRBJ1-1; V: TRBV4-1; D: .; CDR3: CASSALTEMNTEAFF; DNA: TGCGCCAGCAGTGCACTCACAGAGATGAACACTGAAGCTTTCTTT
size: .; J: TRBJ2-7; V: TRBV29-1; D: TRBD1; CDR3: CSAGQGDTYEQYF; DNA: TGCAGCGCTGGACAGGGGGACACCTACGAGCAGTACTTC
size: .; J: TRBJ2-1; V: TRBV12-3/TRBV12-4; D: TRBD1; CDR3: CASGQGNNEQFF; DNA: TGTGCCAGCGGACAGGGGAACAATGAGCAGTTCTTC
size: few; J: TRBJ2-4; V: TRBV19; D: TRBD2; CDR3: CASSILAGGPAKNIQYF; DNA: TGTGCCAGTAGTATCCTAGCGGGAGGGCCAGCCAAAAACATTCAGTACTTC
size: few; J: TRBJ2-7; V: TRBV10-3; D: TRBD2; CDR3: CAISRTSGRYPSNEQYF; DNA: TGTGCCATCAGTAGGACTAGCGGGAGATACCCCTCCAACGAGCAGTACTTC
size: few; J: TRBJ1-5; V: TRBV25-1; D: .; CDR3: CASSEPGERQPQHF; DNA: TGTGCCAGCAGTGAACCAGGGGAACGGCAGCCCCAGCATTTT
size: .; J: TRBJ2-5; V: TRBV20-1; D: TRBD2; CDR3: CSARDSWEGRDEQYF; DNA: TGCAGTGCTAGAGATTCGTGGGAGGGCCGGGATGAGCAGTACTTC
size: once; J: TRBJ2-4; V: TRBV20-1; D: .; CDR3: CSASDLDRPWAKNIQYF; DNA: TGCAGTGCTAGCGACTTAGACAGGCCCTGGGCCAAAAACATTCAGTACTTC
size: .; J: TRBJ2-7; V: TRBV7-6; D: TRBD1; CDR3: CASSPDRTGGPYEQYF; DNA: TGTGCCAGCAGTCCCGATCGGACAGGGGGACCCTACGAGCAGTACTTC
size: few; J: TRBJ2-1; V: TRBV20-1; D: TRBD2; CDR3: CSARPSGWEFF; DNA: TGCAGTGCTAGACCTAGCGGGTGGGAGTTCTTC
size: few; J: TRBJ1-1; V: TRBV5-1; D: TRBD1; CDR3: CASSPTVPGQAPVRAFF; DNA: TGCGCCAGCAGCCCGACCGTGCCGGGACAGGCCCCTGTCCGGGCTTTCTTT
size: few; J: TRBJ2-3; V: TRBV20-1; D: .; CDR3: CSARRGPVTDTQYF; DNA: TGCAGTGCTAGACGGGGGCCAGTCACAGATACGCAGTATTTT
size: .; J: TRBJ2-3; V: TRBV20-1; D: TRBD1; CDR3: CSASLEGQGPDTQYF; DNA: TGCAGTGCTAGTTTGGAGGGACAGGGGCCAGATACGCAGTATTTT
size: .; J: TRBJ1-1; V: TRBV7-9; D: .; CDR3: CASSSTGNLNTEAFF; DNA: TGTGCCAGCAGCTCTACAGGGAATTTGAACACTGAAGCTTTCTTT
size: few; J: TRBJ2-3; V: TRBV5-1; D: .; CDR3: CASSSYRGGVAVTDTQYF; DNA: TGCGCCAGCAGCTCCTACCGGGGCGGGGTAGCGGTCACAGATACGCAGTATTTT
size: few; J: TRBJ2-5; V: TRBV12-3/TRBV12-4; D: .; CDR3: CASKRDPAETQYF; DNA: TGTGCCAGCAAAAGGGACCCAGCGGAGACCCAGTACTTC
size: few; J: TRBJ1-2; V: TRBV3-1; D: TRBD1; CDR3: CASSQDLGQGGGYTF; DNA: TGTGCCAGCAGCCAAGATTTGGGACAGGGTGGTGGCTACACCTTC
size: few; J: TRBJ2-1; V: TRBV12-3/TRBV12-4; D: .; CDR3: CASSSPGKGRLSSYNEQFF; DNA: TGTGCCAGCAGTTCCCCGGGTAAGGGGAGACTGAGCTCCTACAATGAGCAGTTCTTC
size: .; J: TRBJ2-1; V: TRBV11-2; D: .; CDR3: CASSMPGLNNEQFF; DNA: TGTGCCAGCAGCATGCCGGGACTCAACAATGAGCAGTTCTTC
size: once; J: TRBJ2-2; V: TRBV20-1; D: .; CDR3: CSASIRDTGELFF; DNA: TGCAGTGCTAGTATCCGGGACACCGGGGAGCTGTTTTTT
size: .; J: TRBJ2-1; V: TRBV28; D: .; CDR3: CASSPPMSSYNEQFF; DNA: TGTGCCAGCAGCCCCCCGATGAGCTCCTACAATGAGCAGTTCTTC
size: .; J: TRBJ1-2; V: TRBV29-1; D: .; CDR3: CSAGRIEGSYGYTF; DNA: TGCAGCGCCGGAAGGATCGAGGGGTCCTATGGCTACACCTTC
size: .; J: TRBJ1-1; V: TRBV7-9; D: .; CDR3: CASSPLSRVGDTEAFF; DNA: TGTGCCAGCAGCCCTCTGAGCAGGGTCGGGGACACTGAAGCTTTCTTT
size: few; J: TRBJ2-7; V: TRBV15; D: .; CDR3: CATSRELAESYEQYF; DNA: TGTGCCACCAGCAGAGAGTTAGCGGAGTCCTACGAGCAGTACTTC
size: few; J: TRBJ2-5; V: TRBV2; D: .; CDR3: CASSEKVAGAETQYF; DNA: TGTGCCAGCAGTGAAAAGGTGGCAGGGGCAGAGACCCAGTACTTC